This entry features one T cell receptor (beta chain) sequence. The target of this receptor is not known. Base-call qualities are not available, and no considerably larger clone is one nucleotide away. The protocol used for the library was the immunoSEQ multiplex PCR assay. The source is immuneACCESS, and TCRdb retained only in-frame sequences with V and J called. Part of the clones is not carried over; for the studies checked, unresolved V genes explain less than half of this, and the remainder is unexplained. The sample table records about 44,000 clones; just over 70% of these occur just once. The ten top clones hold roughly 17% of the sample. This sample is drawn from a study of control samples from healthy donors and cancer patients (TCRdb year 2020). The CDR3 sequence holds 13 residues, the cysteine and phenylalanine included. The entry retains the CDR3 DNA only, 39 bases that are in frame from base 1. Relative to germline, V is 1 base shorter and J is 8 bases shorter, with 6 bases between their ends. CDR1 and CDR2 (LGHDT, YNNKEL) derive from the germline V gene (reference sequence).

This receptor was taken from a male donor with melanoma. The chain joins TRBV3-1 (or the pseudogene TRBV3-2) to TRBJ1-6; the D gene assignment is ambiguous. Material for sequencing was formalin-fixed, paraffin-embedded tissue. The DNA is TGTGCCAGCAGCCAAGGATTGGATTCACCCCTCCACTTT. It codes for CASSQGLDSPLHF.